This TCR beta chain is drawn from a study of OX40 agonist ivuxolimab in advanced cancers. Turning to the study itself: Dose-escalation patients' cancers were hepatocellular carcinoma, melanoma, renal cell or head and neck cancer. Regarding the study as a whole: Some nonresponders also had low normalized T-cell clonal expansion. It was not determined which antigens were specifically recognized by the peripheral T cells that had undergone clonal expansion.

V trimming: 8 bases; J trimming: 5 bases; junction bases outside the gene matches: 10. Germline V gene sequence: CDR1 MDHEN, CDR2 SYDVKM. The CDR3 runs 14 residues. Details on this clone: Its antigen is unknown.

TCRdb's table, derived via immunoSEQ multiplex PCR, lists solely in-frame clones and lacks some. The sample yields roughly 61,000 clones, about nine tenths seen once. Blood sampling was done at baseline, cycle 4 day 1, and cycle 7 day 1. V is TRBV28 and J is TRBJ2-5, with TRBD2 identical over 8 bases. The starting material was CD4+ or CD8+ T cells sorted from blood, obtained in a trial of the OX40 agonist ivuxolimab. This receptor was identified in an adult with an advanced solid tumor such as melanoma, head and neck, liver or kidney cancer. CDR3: CASRPGGPGETQYF. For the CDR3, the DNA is TGTGCCAGCCGACCGGGGGGGCCGGGGGAGACCCAGTACTTC. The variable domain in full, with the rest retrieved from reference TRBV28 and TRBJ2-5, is DVKVTQSSRYLVKRTGEKVFLECVQDMDHENMFWYRQDPGLGLRLIYFSYDVKMKEKGDIPEGYSVSREKKERFSLILESASTNQTSMYLCASRPGGPGETQYFGPGTRLLVL.